This T cell receptor beta chain is from a study of cytomegalovirus exposure and HLA in healthy donors. Study-level results: A classifier reportedly called cytomegalovirus status with high sensitivity and specificity.

After removal of 4 bases from V and 1 base from J, the junction contained 12 bases not matched to a gene. Looked up from germline, CDR1 is SGDLS and CDR2 is YYNGEE. The CDR3 has 18 amino acids. This clone appeared a single time. Its specificity is unknown. The PCR had 60 Vbeta and 13 Jbeta primers. Produced via immunoSEQ multiplex PCR; TCRdb's table is partial and in-frame only. Of about 130,000 clones listed, about 73% are singletons. The J gene is TRBJ2-3, the V gene TRBV9; 10 bases map to TRBD2. This receptor was identified in a human donor in good health. Sequencing was carried out using PBMCs. CDR3 region: CASSPSGTSGIRTDTQYF. For the CDR3, the DNA is TGTGCCAGCAGCCCTAGTGGTACTAGCGGGATACGCACAGATACGCAGTATTTT.